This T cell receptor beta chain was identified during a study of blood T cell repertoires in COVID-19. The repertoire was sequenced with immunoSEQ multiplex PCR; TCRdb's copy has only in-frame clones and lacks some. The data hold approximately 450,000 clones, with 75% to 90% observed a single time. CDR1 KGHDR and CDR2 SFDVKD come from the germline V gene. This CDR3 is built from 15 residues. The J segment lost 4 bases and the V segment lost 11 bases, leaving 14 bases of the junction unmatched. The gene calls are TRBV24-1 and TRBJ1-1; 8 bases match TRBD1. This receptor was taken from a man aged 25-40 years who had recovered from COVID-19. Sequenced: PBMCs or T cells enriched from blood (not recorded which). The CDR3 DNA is TGTGCCAACCGGACAGGGCAAAATAGGCCCACTGAAGCTTTCTTT. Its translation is CANRTGQNRPTEAFF.